Listed below are T cell receptor beta chains from one sample, sequenced in a study of cytomegalovirus exposure and HLA in healthy donors. Some clones are missing from TCRdb's copy, which holds only in-frame ones; the method was immunoSEQ multiplex PCR. Here the sample spans 110,000 to 150,000 clones, about 88% being singletons. Sequenced material: PBMCs. The receptors derive from a woman aged 18-35 years in good health and CMV-seropositive. Both conserved end residues are trimmed from each CDR3.

v_call: TRBV9
j_call: TRBJ2-1
cdr3_aa: ASSVGSVYNEQF

v_call: TRBV4-1
j_call: TRBJ2-2
cdr3_aa: ASSLRTGKGTGELF

v_call: TRBV2
j_call: TRBJ2-7
cdr3_aa: ASRGTGLLEQY

v_call: TRBV5-1
j_call: TRBJ1-1
cdr3_aa: ASRWGEGITEAF

v_call: TRBV28
j_call: TRBJ2-7
cdr3_aa: ASSRRSGGRFGYEQY

v_call: TRBV28
j_call: TRBJ1-1
cdr3_aa: AATSQGDTEAF

v_call: TRBV4-2
j_call: TRBJ2-2
cdr3_aa: ASSQAAGGRNTGELF

v_call: TRBV6-1
j_call: TRBJ1-1
cdr3_aa: ASSRDSLNTEAF

v_call: TRBV9
j_call: TRBJ2-5
cdr3_aa: ASSSDYEETQY

v_call: TRBV7-2
j_call: TRBJ2-1
cdr3_aa: ASSTTGLADNEQF

v_call: TRBV5-4
j_call: TRBJ2-7
cdr3_aa: ASSLAGIGGGLY

v_call: TRBV7-6
j_call: TRBJ2-5
cdr3_aa: ASSLVGLAQETQY

v_call: TRBV18
j_call: TRBJ2-2
cdr3_aa: ASSRGGLADTGELF

v_call: TRBV27
j_call: TRBJ2-7
cdr3_aa: ASSFRPGLGTEQY

v_call: TRBV27
j_call: TRBJ1-1
cdr3_aa: ASRDRLGNTEAF

v_call: TRBV5-1
j_call: TRBJ2-7
cdr3_aa: ASGAGGTYEQY

v_call: TRBV5-5
j_call: TRBJ1-2
cdr3_aa: ASSLRQALSYGYT

v_call: TRBV9
j_call: TRBJ2-3
cdr3_aa: ASSVGGAGARRGTDTQY

v_call: TRBV6-1
j_call: TRBJ1-1
cdr3_aa: ASSELVGGRGNTEAF

v_call: TRBV19
j_call: TRBJ2-7
cdr3_aa: ASSAGGNYEQY

v_call: TRBV7-2
j_call: TRBJ2-5
cdr3_aa: ASSFQGQVGETQY

v_call: TRBV13
j_call: TRBJ1-6
cdr3_aa: ASSLNAGKSPLH

v_call: TRBV7-9
j_call: TRBJ1-2
cdr3_aa: ASSLRQANYGYT

v_call: TRBV27
j_call: TRBJ2-1
cdr3_aa: ASSLSLGTSFNEQF

v_call: TRBV9
j_call: TRBJ2-7
cdr3_aa: ASSATGAYEQY

v_call: TRBV4-3
j_call: TRBJ1-4
cdr3_aa: ASSQAHREKLF

v_call: TRBV9
j_call: TRBJ1-2
cdr3_aa: ASSAGTDSLAGYT

v_call: TRBV5-1
j_call: TRBJ2-3
cdr3_aa: ASSLLGAVTDTQY

v_call: TRBV5-4
j_call: TRBJ1-2
cdr3_aa: ASSLTGVGGYT

v_call: TRBV19
j_call: TRBJ2-2
cdr3_aa: ASRLGGANTGELF

v_call: TRBV12-5
j_call: TRBJ2-1
cdr3_aa: ASGLPGSNEQF

v_call: TRBV15
j_call: TRBJ1-2
cdr3_aa: ATSEQGYGYT

v_call: TRBV7-8
j_call: TRBJ2-5
cdr3_aa: ASSLYQGGQETQY

v_call: TRBV2
j_call: TRBJ1-4
cdr3_aa: ASRGGQGPLGRLF

v_call: TRBV5-4
j_call: TRBJ1-1
cdr3_aa: ASSLKGDRNTEAF

v_call: TRBV5-8
j_call: TRBJ1-5
cdr3_aa: ASSGATEPQH

v_call: TRBV23-1
j_call: TRBJ1-6
cdr3_aa: ASSQCPRQGANSPLH

v_call: TRBV6-5
j_call: TRBJ1-3
cdr3_aa: ASRPYSGSGNTIY

v_call: TRBV7-8
j_call: TRBJ1-6
cdr3_aa: ASSPFEGSFSPLH

v_call: TRBV5-8
j_call: TRBJ1-5
cdr3_aa: ASSLIAQPQH

v_call: TRBV18
j_call: TRBJ2-4
cdr3_aa: ASSPTSGKNIQY

v_call: TRBV28
j_call: TRBJ2-7
cdr3_aa: ASSGAGDWDEQY